The clone carrying this T cell receptor beta chain was seen a few times. CDR3 length: 18 amino acids. Trimming cost V 4 bases and J 3 bases; bases outside gene matches: 10. The germline gives CDR1 SGHTA, CDR2 FQGTGA. Sequencing used immunoSEQ multiplex PCR; TCRdb keeps in-frame clones, though not all of them. The sample lists under 250,000 clones; roughly nine tenths were seen once. These data belong to a study of blood T cell repertoires in COVID-19. This sequence originates from a man between 60 and 75 years old with COVID-19, enrolled during active disease. This sequence joins TRBV7-3 and TRBJ2-1; 12 bases are shared with TRBD2. Input material: peripheral blood. CDR3 residues: CASSSEGGLAGLYNEQFF. The CDR3 DNA sequence: TGTGCCAGCAGCTCGGAGGGAGGACTAGCGGGACTCTACAATGAGCAGTTCTTC.